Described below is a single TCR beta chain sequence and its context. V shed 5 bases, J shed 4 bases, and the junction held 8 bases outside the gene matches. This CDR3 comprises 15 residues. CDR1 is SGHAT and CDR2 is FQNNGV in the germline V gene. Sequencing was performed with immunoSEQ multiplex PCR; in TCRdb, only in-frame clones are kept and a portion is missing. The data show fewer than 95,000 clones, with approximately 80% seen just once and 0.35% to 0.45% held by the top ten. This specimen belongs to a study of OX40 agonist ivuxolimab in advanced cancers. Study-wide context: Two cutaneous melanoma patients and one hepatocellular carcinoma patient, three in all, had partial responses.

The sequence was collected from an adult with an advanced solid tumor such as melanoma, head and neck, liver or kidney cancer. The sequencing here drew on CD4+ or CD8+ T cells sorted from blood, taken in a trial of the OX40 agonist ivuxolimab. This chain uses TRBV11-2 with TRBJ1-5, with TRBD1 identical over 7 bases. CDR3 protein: CASSRDRGGNQPQHF. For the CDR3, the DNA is TGTGCCAGCAGCCGGGACAGAGGGGGAAATCAGCCCCAGCATTTT.